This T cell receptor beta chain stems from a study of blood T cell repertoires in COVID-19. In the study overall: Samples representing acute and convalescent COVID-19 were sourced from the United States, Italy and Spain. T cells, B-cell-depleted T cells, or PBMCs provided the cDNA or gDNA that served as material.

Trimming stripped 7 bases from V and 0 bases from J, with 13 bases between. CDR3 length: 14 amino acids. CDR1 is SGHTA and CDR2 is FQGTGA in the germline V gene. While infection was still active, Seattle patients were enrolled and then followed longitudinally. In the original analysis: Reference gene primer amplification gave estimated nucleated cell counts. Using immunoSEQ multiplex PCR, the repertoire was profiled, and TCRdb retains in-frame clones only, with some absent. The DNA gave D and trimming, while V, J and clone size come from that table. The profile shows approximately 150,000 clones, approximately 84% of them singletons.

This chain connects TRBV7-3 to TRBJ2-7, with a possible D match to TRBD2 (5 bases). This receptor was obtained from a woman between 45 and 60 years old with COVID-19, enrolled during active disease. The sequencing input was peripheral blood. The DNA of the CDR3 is TGTGCCAGCACCCCGCCCGACTACTCCTACGAGCAGTACTTC. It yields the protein CASTPPDYSYEQYF. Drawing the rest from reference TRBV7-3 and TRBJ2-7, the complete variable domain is GAGVSQTPSNKVTEKGKYVELRCDPISGHTALYWYRQSLGQGPEFLIYFQGTGAADDSGLPNDRFFAVRPEGSVSTLKIQRTERGDSAVYLCASTPPDYSYEQYFGPGTRLTVT.